This T cell receptor (beta chain) was documented in a study of blood T cell repertoires in COVID-19. Produced via immunoSEQ multiplex PCR; TCRdb's table is partial and in-frame only. The sample contains roughly 150,000 clones, approximately 90% of which appear only once. Trimming cost V 7 bases and J 3 bases, with 15 bases left between them. The CDR3 contains 15 residues. The V gene's germline CDR1 is MDHEN and CDR2 SYDVKM. The genes are TRBV28 and TRBJ1-4, with D uncertain. The TCR originated in a man in his fifties or sixties who had recovered from COVID-19. Sequenced material: peripheral blood. CDR3 residues: CASTRGQEPNEKLFF. The DNA of the CDR3 is TGTGCCAGCACCCGCGGGCAGGAACCTAATGAAAAACTGTTTTTT.